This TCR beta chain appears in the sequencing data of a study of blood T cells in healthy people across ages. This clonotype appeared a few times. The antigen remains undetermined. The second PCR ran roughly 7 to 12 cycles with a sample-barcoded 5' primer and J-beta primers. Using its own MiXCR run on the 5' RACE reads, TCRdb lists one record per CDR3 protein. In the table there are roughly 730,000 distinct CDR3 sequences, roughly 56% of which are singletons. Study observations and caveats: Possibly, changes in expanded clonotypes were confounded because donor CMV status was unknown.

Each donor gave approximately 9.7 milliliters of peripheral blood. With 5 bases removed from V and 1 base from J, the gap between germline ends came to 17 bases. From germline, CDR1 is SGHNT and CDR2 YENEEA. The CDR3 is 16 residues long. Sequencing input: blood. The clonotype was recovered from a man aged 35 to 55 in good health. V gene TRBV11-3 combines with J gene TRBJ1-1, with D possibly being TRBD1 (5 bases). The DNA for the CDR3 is TGTGCCAGCAGCCCCCGAACGGGGCTGGGGAACACTGAAGCTTTCTTT. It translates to CASSPRTGLGNTEAFF.